This T cell receptor (beta chain) originates from a study of T cell responses to AZD1222 COVID-19 vaccine. Study-level findings and limits: Repertoire sampling occurred only after the peak T cell response. Among the donors, most were white British and more were female, and clonal diversity was possibly underestimated. Spike regions recognized by vaccine-associated CD4 TCRs spanned the protein, led by 160-218 and 743-854. Receipt of two AZD1222 doses was followed by a rise in Spike-specific TCR breadth and depth.

Method: immunoSEQ multiplex PCR; TCRdb's copy keeps in-frame clones and lacks some. This sample yields about 180,000 clones, of which approximately 92% are seen a single time; around 0.93% belongs to the top ten. With respect to this clone: The antigen is unknown. Other DNA variants within this sample encode the same CDR3.

V was trimmed by 1 base and J by 4 bases, leaving 7 bases between them. The length of the CDR3 is 13 residues. Germline V gene lookup returns CDR1 LNHDA and CDR2 SQIVND (reference sequence). The sample here was peripheral blood, taken 28 days after the second dose of the MenACWY control vaccine. The clonotype originates from an adult who received the MenACWY meningococcal vaccine as a control. The chain carries TRBV19 and TRBJ2-5; D is unresolved. CDR3 nucleotides: TGTGCCAGTAGTATAGGAGGAAGAGAGACCCAGTACTTC. Protein product: CASSIGGRETQYF.